This T cell receptor beta chain was observed in a study of blood T cell repertoires in COVID-19. Looking at the study overall: COVID-19 samples, acute and convalescent, were from the United States, Italy and Spain. Nucleic acid was either cDNA or gDNA, and it came from T cells, B-cell-depleted T cells, or PBMCs.

Per the original methods: Nucleated cell counts were estimated from reference gene primer amplification. Only in-frame clones appear in the TCRdb table, and some are missing; sequencing was by immunoSEQ multiplex PCR. D and trimming come from the DNA, and the V and J calls and clone size come from that table. The sample consists of around 280,000 clones, around 85% of them appearing once. CDR1 and CDR2 from the germline V gene are MGHRA and YSYEKL. The length of the CDR3 is 16 residues. V gave up 4 bases and J gave up 5 bases; unmatched junction bases: 10. The TCR sequence derives from a woman aged 45 to 65 with active or convalescent COVID-19. This rearrangement joins TRBV4-1 to TRBJ1-4; TRBD1 matches 7 bases. Sequences were obtained from peripheral blood. CDR3 DNA: TGCGCCAGCAGCCCGATCCGGACAGGACAAAATGAAAAACTGTTTTTT. Protein: CASSPIRTGQNEKLFF.